The sequence of this T cell receptor (beta chain) was determined in a study of T cells in Graves' hyperthyroidism and ophthalmopathy. Hyperthyroidism, newly diagnosed and lasting under 2 months, affected patients aged 18 to 65. Diagnosing involved the use of clinical symptoms, serum thyroxine and TRAb, thyroid ultrasound and orbital computed tomography. For this clonotype: A much larger clone lies a single base off, so this may be a read error.

Regions amplified from RNA transcripts were the TCR beta CDR3 regions. First-round RT-PCR targeting the TCR CDR3 was performed with the HTBI primer set. MiXCR was run by TCRdb on the multiplex PCR reads, yielding one entry per CDR3 protein. The sample lists fewer than 350,000 distinct CDR3 sequences; 10% to 15% were seen once. This CDR3 is 11 amino acids long. CDR1 and CDR2 (germline): PRHDT, FYEKMQ (reference sequence). V lost 7 bases, J lost 5 bases, and 9 bases lay in between. This TCR derives from a woman in her twenties or thirties with Graves' hyperthyroidism that later progressed to Graves' ophthalmopathy. The J gene is TRBJ2-7, the V gene TRBV13; D not resolved. Material: blood. The CDR3 DNA is TGTGCCAGCATTGGGGTGAACGAGCAGTACTTC. Translation: CASIGVNEQYF.